This T cell receptor beta chain was recorded in a study of OX40 agonist ivuxolimab in advanced cancers. Overall study: Subjects had a mean age of about 57 years, with a range of roughly 20 to 79; roughly 80% were male.

Blood samples were obtained at baseline, cycle 4 day 1, and cycle 7 day 1. Only in-frame clones appear in the TCRdb table, and some are missing; sequencing was by immunoSEQ multiplex PCR. This table holds 65,000 or so clones, roughly 87% found once. With 6 bases removed from V and 3 bases from J, the gap between germline ends came to 8 bases. Germline V gives CDR1 MNHEY, CDR2 SVGAGI. This CDR3 is built from 12 residues. This TCR derives from an adult with an advanced solid tumor such as melanoma, head and neck, liver or kidney cancer. The sequencing here drew on CD4+ or CD8+ T cells sorted from blood, taken in a trial of the OX40 agonist ivuxolimab. The chain couples TRBV6-5 to TRBJ1-1; no reliable D call. In DNA, the CDR3 is TGTGCCAGCAGGGCTTATTACACTGAAGCTTTCTTT. This sequence encodes CASRAYYTEAFF.